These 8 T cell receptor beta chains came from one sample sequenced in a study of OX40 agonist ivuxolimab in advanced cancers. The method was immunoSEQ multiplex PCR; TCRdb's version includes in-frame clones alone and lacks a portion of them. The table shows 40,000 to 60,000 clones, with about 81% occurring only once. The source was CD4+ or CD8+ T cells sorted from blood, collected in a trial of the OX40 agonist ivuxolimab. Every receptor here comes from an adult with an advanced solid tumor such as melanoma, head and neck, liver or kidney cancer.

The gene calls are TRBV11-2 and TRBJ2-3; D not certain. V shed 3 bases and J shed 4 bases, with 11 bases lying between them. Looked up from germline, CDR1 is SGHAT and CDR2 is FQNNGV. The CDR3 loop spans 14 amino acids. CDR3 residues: CASSFLSEPDTQYF. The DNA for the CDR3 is TGTGCCAGCAGCTTTTTATCGGAGCCAGATACGCAGTATTTT.

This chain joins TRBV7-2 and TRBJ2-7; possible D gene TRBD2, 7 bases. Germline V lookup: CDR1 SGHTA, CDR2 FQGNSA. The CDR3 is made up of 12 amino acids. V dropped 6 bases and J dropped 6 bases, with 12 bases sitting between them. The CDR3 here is CASSLGGGEQYF. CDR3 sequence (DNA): TGTGCCAGCAGTCTAGGGGGGGGCGAGCAGTACTTC.

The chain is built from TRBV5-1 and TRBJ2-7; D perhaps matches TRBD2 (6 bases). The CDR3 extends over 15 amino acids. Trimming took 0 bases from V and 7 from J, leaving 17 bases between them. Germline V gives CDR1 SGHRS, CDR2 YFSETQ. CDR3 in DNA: TGCGCCAGCAGCTTGGGGACGGGCGCGGGGTATGAGCAGTACTTC. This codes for CASSLGTGAGYEQYF.

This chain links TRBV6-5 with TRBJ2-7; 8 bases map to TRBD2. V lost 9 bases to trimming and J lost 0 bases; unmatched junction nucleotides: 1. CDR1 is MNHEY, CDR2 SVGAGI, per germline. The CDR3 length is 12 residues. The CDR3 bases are TGTGCCAGGAGCGGGAGCTCCTACGAGCAGTACTTC. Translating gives CARSGSSYEQYF.

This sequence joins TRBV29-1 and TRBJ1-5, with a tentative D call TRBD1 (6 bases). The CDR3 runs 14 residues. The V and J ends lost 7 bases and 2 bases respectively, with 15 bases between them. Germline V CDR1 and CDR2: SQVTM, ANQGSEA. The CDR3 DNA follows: TGCAGCGCGCGGGGGGCGGGTGGCAATCAGCCCCAGCATTTT. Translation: CSARGAGGNQPQHF.

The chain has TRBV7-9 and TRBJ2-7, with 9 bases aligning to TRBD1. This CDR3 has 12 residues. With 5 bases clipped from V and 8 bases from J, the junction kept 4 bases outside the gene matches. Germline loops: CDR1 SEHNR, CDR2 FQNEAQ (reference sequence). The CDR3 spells CASSRGQGKQYF. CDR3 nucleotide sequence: TGTGCCAGCAGCCGGGGACAGGGAAAGCAGTACTTC.

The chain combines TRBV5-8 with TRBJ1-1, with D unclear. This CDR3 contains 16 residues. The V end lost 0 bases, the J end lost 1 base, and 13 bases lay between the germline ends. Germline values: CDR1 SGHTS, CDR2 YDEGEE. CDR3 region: CASSLDGLFWNTEAFF. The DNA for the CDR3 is TGTGCCAGCAGCTTGGACGGTCTCTTCTGGAACACTGAAGCTTTCTTT.

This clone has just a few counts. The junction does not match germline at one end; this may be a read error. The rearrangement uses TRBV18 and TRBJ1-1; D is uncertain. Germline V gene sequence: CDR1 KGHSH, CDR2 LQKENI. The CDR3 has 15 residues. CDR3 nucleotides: TGTGCCAGCTCACCTATTGTGGACGAGAACTCTGAAGCTTTCTTT. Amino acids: CASSPIVDENSEAFF. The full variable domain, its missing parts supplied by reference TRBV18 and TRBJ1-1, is NAGVMQNPRHLVRRRGQEARLRCSPMKGHSHVYWYRQLPEEGLKFMVYLQKENIIDESGMPKERFSAEFPKEGPSILRIQQVVRGDSAAYFCASSPIVDENSEAFFGQGTRLTVV.